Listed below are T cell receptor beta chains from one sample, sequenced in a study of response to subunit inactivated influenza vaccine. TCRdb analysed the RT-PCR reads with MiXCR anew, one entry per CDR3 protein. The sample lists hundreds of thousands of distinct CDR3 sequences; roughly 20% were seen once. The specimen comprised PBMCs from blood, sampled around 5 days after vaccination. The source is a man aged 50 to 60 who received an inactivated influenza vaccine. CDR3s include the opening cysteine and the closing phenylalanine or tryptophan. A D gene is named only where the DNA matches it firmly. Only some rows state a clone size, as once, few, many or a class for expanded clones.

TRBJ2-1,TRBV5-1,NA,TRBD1,TGCGCCAGCAGCCCGGGACAGCTCTCCTACAATGAGCAGTTCTTC,CASSPGQLSYNEQFF
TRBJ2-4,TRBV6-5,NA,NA,TGTGCCAGCAGTTACTCGACAGGTATCGGGAACATTCAGTACTTC,CASSYSTGIGNIQYF
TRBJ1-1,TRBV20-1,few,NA,TGCAGTGCCGGGCGGGGCCCTAACACTGAAGCTTTCTTT,CSAGRGPNTEAFF
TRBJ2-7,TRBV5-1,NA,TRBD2,TGCGCCAGCAGCCTAGGACTAGCGGGGGGGCAATTTAGCTACGAGCAGTACTTC,CASSLGLAGGQFSYEQYF
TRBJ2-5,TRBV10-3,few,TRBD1,TGTGCCATCAGTGAGTCGACAGGGTTGGGAGAGACCCAGTACTTC,CAISESTGLGETQYF
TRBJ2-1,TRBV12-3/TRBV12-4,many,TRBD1,TGTGCCAGCCGCCCCTCTGGTGGGACAGGGATCCCCCCTCTCTTCTTC,CASRPSGGTGIPPLFF
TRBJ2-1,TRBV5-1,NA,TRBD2,TGCGCCAGCAGCGGCCCCGGGACTAGTATTTATGAGCAGTTCTTC,CASSGPGTSIYEQFF
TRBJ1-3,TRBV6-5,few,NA,TGTGCCAGCAGTTACAAAGCCTATCCGGGGAACACCATATATTTT,CASSYKAYPGNTIYF
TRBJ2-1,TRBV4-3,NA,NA,TGCGCCAGCAGCCAAGTGCAAATCTCCTACAATGAGCAGTTCTTC,CASSQVQISYNEQFF
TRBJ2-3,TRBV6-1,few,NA,TGTGCCAGCAGTGCCACCTTGGGCACAGATACGCAGTATTTT,CASSATLGTDTQYF
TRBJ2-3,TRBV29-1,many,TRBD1,TGCAGCGTTGCGTTCGGAACAGGGGGCACAGATACGCAGTATTTT,CSVAFGTGGTDTQYF
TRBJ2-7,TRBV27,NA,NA,TGTGCCAGCAGCCCGTCTTTCACAGGGTTCGAGCAGTACTTC,CASSPSFTGFEQYF
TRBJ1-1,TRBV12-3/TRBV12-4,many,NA,TGTGCCAGCAGTACCCGGGACCGGTTGAACACTGAAGCTTTCTTT,CASSTRDRLNTEAFF
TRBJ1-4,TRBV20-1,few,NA,TGCAGTGCTAGGCCGAATGAAAAACTGTTTTTT,CSARPNEKLFF
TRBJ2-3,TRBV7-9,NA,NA,TGTGCCAGCAGCCCGTGGCCAGGGGGGGCCGACACAGATACGCAGTATTTT,CASSPWPGGADTDTQYF
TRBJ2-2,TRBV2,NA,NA,TGTGCCAGCAGTGAGGGGGAGGCCGGGGAGCTGTTTTTT,CASSEGEAGELFF
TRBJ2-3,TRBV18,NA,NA,TGTGCCAGCGAAGGAGGAGATACGCAGTATTTT,CASEGGDTQYF
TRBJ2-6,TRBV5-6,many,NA,TGTGCCAGCAGCTTGGCCCTAGGGCCCTCTGGGGCCAACGTCCTGACTTTC,CASSLALGPSGANVLTF
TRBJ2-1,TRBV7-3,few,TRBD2,TGTGCCAGCAGTTCCTCGGGGGGCAATGAGCAGTTCTTC,CASSSSGGNEQFF
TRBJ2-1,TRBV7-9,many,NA,TGTGCCAGCAGCTTAGAACGTCAGGCTCTCGGAAATGAGCAGTTCTTC,CASSLERQALGNEQFF
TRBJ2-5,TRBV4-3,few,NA,TGCGCCAGCAGCCAAGTCGCTGGTAGGCTAGAGACCCAGTACTTC,CASSQVAGRLETQYF
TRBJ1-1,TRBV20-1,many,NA,TGCAGTGCTAGAGAGCTGGGGGCGAGCACTGAAGCTTTCTTT,CSARELGASTEAFF
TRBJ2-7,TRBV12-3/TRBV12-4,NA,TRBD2,TGTGCCAGCAGACCTAGCGGGGGGGCCGGATACGAGCAGTACTTC,CASRPSGGAGYEQYF
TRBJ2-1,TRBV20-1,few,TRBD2,TGCAGTGCTAGGTTTCTAGCGGTCCGTCCCTCTAACAATGAGCAGTTCTTC,CSARFLAVRPSNNEQFF
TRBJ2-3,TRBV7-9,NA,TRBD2,TGTGCCAGCAGCCGATCTAGCGGGAGGTCCCCAGATACGCAGTATTTT,CASSRSSGRSPDTQYF
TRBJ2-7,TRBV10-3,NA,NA,TGTGCCATCAGTCCGGGGGATCTTTCGTACGAGCAGTACTTC,CAISPGDLSYEQYF
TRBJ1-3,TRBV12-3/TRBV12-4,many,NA,TGTGCCACTCAGGAGGGAGTACCTGGAAACACCATATATTTT,CATQEGVPGNTIYF